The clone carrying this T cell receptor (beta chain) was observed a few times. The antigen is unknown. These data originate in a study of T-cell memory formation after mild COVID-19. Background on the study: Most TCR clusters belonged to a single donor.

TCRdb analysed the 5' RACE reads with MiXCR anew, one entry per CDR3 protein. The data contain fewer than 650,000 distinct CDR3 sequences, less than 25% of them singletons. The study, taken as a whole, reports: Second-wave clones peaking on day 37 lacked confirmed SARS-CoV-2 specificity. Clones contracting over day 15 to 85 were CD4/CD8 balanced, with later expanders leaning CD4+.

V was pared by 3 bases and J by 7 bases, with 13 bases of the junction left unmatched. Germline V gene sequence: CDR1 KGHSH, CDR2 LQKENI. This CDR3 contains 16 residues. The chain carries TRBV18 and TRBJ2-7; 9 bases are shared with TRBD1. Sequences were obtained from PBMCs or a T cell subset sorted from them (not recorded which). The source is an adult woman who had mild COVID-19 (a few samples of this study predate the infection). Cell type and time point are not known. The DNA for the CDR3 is TGTGCCAGCTCACCGACCGGGACAGGGCCCTTTGGGGAGCAGTACTTC. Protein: CASSPTGTGPFGEQYF.